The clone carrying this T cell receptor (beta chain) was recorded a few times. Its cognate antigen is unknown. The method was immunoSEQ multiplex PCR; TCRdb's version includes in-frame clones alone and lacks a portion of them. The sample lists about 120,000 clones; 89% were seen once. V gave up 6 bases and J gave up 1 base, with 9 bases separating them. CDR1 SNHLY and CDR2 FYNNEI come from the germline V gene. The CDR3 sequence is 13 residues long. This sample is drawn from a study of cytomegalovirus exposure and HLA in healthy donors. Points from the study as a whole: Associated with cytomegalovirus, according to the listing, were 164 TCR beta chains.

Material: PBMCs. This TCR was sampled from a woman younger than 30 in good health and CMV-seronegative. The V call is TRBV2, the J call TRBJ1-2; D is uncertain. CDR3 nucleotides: TGTGCCAGCAGGGACTGGAATAACTATGGCTACACCTTC. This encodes CASRDWNNYGYTF.